Below are 29 T cell receptor beta chains sequenced from a single sample in a study of shared clonotypes between healthy human individuals. Generated by immunoSEQ multiplex PCR, the TCRdb table keeps only in-frame clones and is missing some. The data contain 550,000 to 700,000 clones, about 80% of them singletons. What was sequenced was memory CD4+ T cells sorted from blood. Subset specified: CD45RA-negative fraction. Receptor source: a woman aged 30 to 39 in good health.

The CDR3 loop reads CASSPGTSGQPQHF. The CDR3 DNA is TGCGCCAGCAGCCCAGGGACGTCGGGTCAGCCCCAGCATTTT. The chain combines TRBV5-1 with TRBJ1-5, with a possible D match to TRBD1 (5 bases). V lost 4 bases, J lost 6 bases, and 14 bases lay in between. From germline, CDR1 is SGHRS and CDR2 YFSETQ. CDR3 length: 14 residues.

The chain combines TRBV5-1 with TRBJ2-5, with no clear D. This CDR3 contains 13 residues. The ends were cut back, 1 base at V and 3 bases at J, with 7 bases in the middle. From germline, CDR1 is SGHRS and CDR2 YFSETQ. Here the CDR3 reads CASSLSLKETQYF. As DNA, the CDR3 is TGCGCCAGCAGCTTGAGCTTAAAAGAGACCCAGTACTTC.

This rearrangement joins TRBV29-1 to TRBJ2-1, with 15 bases lining up with TRBD2. Trimming at V came to 7 bases and at J to 12 bases, leaving 7 bases not matched to a gene. The length of the CDR3 is 13 residues. CDR1 and CDR2 (germline): SQVTM, ANQGSEA. The CDR3 DNA reads TGCAGCGCCCAGGGACTAGCGGGAGGTCTGCAGTTCTTC. This encodes CSAQGLAGGLQFF.

The chain links TRBV5-1 to TRBJ2-7; tentatively, D is TRBD2 (5 bases). Per the germline V gene, CDR1 is SGHRS and CDR2 is YFSETQ. V dropped 1 base and J dropped 4 bases, with 9 bases sitting between them. The length of the CDR3 is 13 residues. CDR3 loop: CASSLSGAYEQYF. The CDR3, as DNA: TGCGCCAGCAGCTTGAGCGGAGCGTACGAGCAGTACTTC. Complete variable domain (other parts from reference TRBV5-1 and TRBJ2-7): KAGVTQTPRYLIKTRGQQVTLSCSPISGHRSVSWYQQTPGQGLQFLFEYFSETQRNKGNFPGRFSGRQFSNSRSEMNVSTLELGDSALYLCASSLSGAYEQYFGPGTRLTVT.

The table lists this clone with a count of one. This sequence joins TRBV6-5 and TRBJ1-3, with TRBD1 as a possible D gene (6 bases). Germline V gives CDR1 MNHEY, CDR2 SVGAGI. Trimming pared 5 bases from V and 1 base from J, leaving 12 bases between. The length of the CDR3 is 15 residues. The CDR3 DNA is TGTGCCAGCAGTCAGACAGGTTCGTCTGGAAACACCATATATTTT. Residues: CASSQTGSSGNTIYF.

V gene TRBV6-1 combines with J gene TRBJ2-5; 9 positions match TRBD2. CDR1 and CDR2 (germline): MNHNS, SASEGT. This CDR3 is 15 amino acids long. V trimming: 4 bases; J trimming: 4 bases; junction bases outside the gene matches: 7. The CDR3 loop is CASSAVAGAVETQYF. CDR3 sequence (DNA): TGTGCCAGCAGTGCAGTAGCGGGAGCAGTAGAGACCCAGTACTTC.

A remark on this clone: Other DNA sequences in the same sample also yield this CDR3. CDR3 sequence (DNA): TGCGCCAGCAGCTTGGCCGACGACTATGGCTACACCTTC. The encoded protein is CASSLADDYGYTF. The rearrangement uses TRBV5-1 and TRBJ1-2; D is ambiguous. Trimming stripped 0 bases from V and 3 bases from J, with 6 bases between. The CDR3 runs 13 residues. Germline V gives CDR1 SGHRS, CDR2 YFSETQ.

V is TRBV5-5 and J is TRBJ2-7; D may be TRBD1 (5 bases). This CDR3 has 13 residues. The germline gives CDR1 SGHKS, CDR2 YYEKEE (reference sequence). The V end lost 4 bases, the J end lost 3 bases, and 11 bases lay between the germline ends. CDR3 nucleotide sequence: TGTGCCAGCAGCGATTACAGGAACTACGAGCAGTACTTC. Encoded protein: CASSDYRNYEQYF.

Many counts were recorded for this clone. The V and J genes are TRBV19 and TRBJ1-1; 8 bases line up with TRBD1. V dropped 1 base and J dropped 4; count of bases not matched to a gene: 8. The CDR3 has 16 amino acids. Germline V gives CDR1 LNHDA, CDR2 SQIVND (reference sequence). CDR3 region: CASSIGRAGGGTEAFF. Written as DNA, the CDR3 is TGTGCCAGTAGTATAGGCCGGGCAGGGGGCGGCACTGAAGCTTTCTTT.

The chain recombines TRBV7-9 with TRBJ2-2; D gene uncertain. CDR1 and CDR2 from the germline V gene are SEHNR and FQNEAQ (reference sequence). The CDR3 totals 14 residues. Between the trimmed V and J ends, which lost 11 bases and 4 bases, there was a span of 17 bases. In DNA form, the CDR3 reads TGTGCCGGGGTCCCCGGCGGCCTCACCGGGGAGCTGTTTTTT. It yields the protein CAGVPGGLTGELFF.

This clone appeared a single time. The V and J genes are TRBV13 and TRBJ1-1; D is possibly TRBD1 (6 bases). CDR3 length: 15 residues. The germline gives CDR1 PRHDT, CDR2 FYEKMQ (reference sequence). V lost 4 bases, J lost 5 bases, and 17 bases lay in between. In DNA form, the CDR3 reads TGTGCCAGCAGCTACTCACAGGGATGGGGAACTGAAGCTTTCTTT. This gives the protein CASSYSQGWGTEAFF.

A remark on this clone: Other DNA sequences within the sample encode an identical CDR3. This chain links TRBV28 with TRBJ2-1, with TRBD1 as a possible D gene (5 bases). Germline V gene data show CDR1 as MDHEN and CDR2 as SYDVKM. The CDR3 consists of 13 residues. The germline V and J ends were trimmed by 2 bases and 4 bases, with 6 bases remaining between them. CDR3 sequence reads: CASSLDSYNEQFF. CDR3 bases: TGTGCCAGCAGTTTAGACAGTTACAATGAGCAGTTCTTC. The variable domain in full, completed from reference TRBV28 and TRBJ2-1, reads DVKVTQSSRYLVKRTGEKVFLECVQDMDHENMFWYRQDPGLGLRLIYFSYDVKMKEKGDIPEGYSVSREKKERFSLILESASTNQTSMYLCASSLDSYNEQFFGPGTRLTVL.

This clone showed up just once. In DNA form, the CDR3 reads TGCAGCGTTGAGAAGGTGGATAGACAGACCCAGTACTTC. Amino acids: CSVEKVDRQTQYF. The gene calls are TRBV29-1 and TRBJ2-5; no firm D call. This CDR3 has 13 residues. The germline CDR1 and CDR2 sequences are SQVTM and ANQGSEA. V was clipped by 3 bases and J by 6 bases, with 14 bases between them.

About this clone: Other nucleotide sequences in the sample specify the same CDR3. This sequence joins TRBV4-1 and TRBJ2-7, with TRBD2 matching over 8 bases. Germline CDR1 MGHRA, CDR2 YSYEKL. This CDR3 spans 15 amino acids. With V trimmed by 1 base and J by 3 bases, 5 bases remained unmatched. CDR3 in amino acids: CASSQGPSGSYEQYF. In nucleotides, the CDR3 is TGCGCCAGCAGCCAAGGGCCAAGCGGGAGCTACGAGCAGTACTTC.

V and J are TRBV5-1 and TRBJ2-7, with TRBD1 matching over 9 bases. The CDR3 sequence is 16 residues long. Germline V gene sequence: CDR1 SGHRS, CDR2 YFSETQ. J was trimmed by 4 bases and V by 0 bases; bases with no gene match: 8. CDR3 bases: TGCGCCAGCAGCTTGGAACCGGGACAGGGACAGTACGAGCAGTACTTC. It specifies CASSLEPGQGQYEQYF.

The chain couples TRBV2 to TRBJ1-1; 8 bases fit TRBD1. Per germline, CDR1 SNHLY and CDR2 FYNNEI. The ends lost 6 bases at V and 10 bases at J; junction bases unmatched: 10. This CDR3 contains 13 residues. CDR3 region: CASRPEGGQAAFF. Written as DNA, the CDR3 is TGTGCCAGCAGGCCCGAGGGGGGACAGGCAGCTTTCTTT.

The chain recombines TRBV6-6 with TRBJ2-1; 14 bases fit TRBD2. Unmatched junction bases numbered 4, after V lost 6 bases and J lost 9 bases. From germline, CDR1 is MNHNY and CDR2 SVGAGI (reference sequence). This CDR3 has 14 residues. As DNA, the CDR3 is TGTGCCAGCAGCGAGACTAGCGGGAGGGGTGAGCAGTTCTTC. Its protein product is CASSETSGRGEQFF.

V and J are TRBV19 and TRBJ2-7; 12 nucleotides match TRBD2. This CDR3 is built from 15 residues. Trimming cost V 4 bases and J 2 bases; bases outside gene matches: 3. Germline V gene lookup returns CDR1 LNHDA and CDR2 SQIVND (reference sequence). The CDR3 region is CASSTLAGGPYEQYF. CDR3 nucleotides: TGTGCCAGTAGTACTCTAGCGGGAGGGCCCTACGAGCAGTACTTC.

The CDR3 DNA reads as TGTGCCAGCAGCGGCGGTTACTCCTACGAGCAGTACTTC. Translation: CASSGGYSYEQYF. The genes are TRBV5-4 and TRBJ2-7; D remains ambiguous. There are 13 residues in the CDR3. Trimming left V 4 bases short and J 0 bases short, with 8 bases between. Germline assignment: CDR1 SGHNT and CDR2 YYREEE (reference sequence).

The J gene is TRBJ1-5, the V gene TRBV9; D possibly corresponds to TRBD1 (5 bases). Trimming took 0 bases from V and 3 from J, leaving 16 bases between them. This CDR3 is 17 amino acids long. CDR1 SGDLS and CDR2 YYNGEE come from the germline V gene. The CDR3 DNA sequence: TGTGCCAGCAGCGTAGGGGGGACCTACCCGCCCAATCAGCCCCAGCATTTT. This sequence encodes CASSVGGTYPPNQPQHF.

This clone was found once. V and J are TRBV11-2 and TRBJ2-5, with 7 bases lining up with TRBD2. The CDR3 spans 16 residues. Unmatched junction bases numbered 11, after V lost 2 bases and J lost 5 bases. Germline CDR1 and CDR2: SGHAT and FQNNGV. The CDR3 DNA reads TGTGCCAGCAGCTTACGTCTGCGGGAGAGGGAGGAGACCCAGTACTTC. Translated: CASSLRLREREETQYF.

This sequence joins TRBV6-4 and TRBJ2-7; 11 nucleotides align to TRBD2. This CDR3 is built from 18 residues. CDR1 and CDR2 (germline): MRHNA, SNTAGT. The V and J ends lost 6 bases and 3 bases, in that order; junction bases with no gene match: 16. The CDR3 nucleotides read TGTGCCAGCAGGCAACTAGCGGGAGTCCCCTATTCCCTCTACGAGCAGTACTTC. Its translation is CASRQLAGVPYSLYEQYF.

The gene calls are TRBV5-5 and TRBJ2-3, with D perhaps TRBD2 (6 bases). V lost 1 base, J lost 6 bases, and 24 bases lay in between. The CDR3 covers 18 residues. Germline CDR1 and CDR2: SGHKS and YYEKEE (reference sequence). The CDR3 DNA follows: TGTGCCAGCAGCTTGACCCCGAAACGAGTGGGAGGTGCGGATACGCAGTATTTT. As protein: CASSLTPKRVGGADTQYF.

V and J are TRBV7-2 and TRBJ2-2; D remains unclear. This CDR3 spans 15 amino acids. Looked up from germline, CDR1 is SGHTA and CDR2 is FQGNSA. The V gene lost 1 base and the J gene lost 5 bases, with 11 bases spanning the gap. CDR3 sequence (DNA): TGTGCCAGCAGCTTAGACCCGGTGGTTACCGGGGAGCTGTTTTTT. This encodes CASSLDPVVTGELFF.

The chain carries TRBV6-5 and TRBJ1-2, with 7 bases matching TRBD1. The CDR3 runs to 14 residues. The V gene's germline CDR1 is MNHEY and CDR2 SVGAGI. The V and J ends lost 0 bases and 6 bases, in that order; junction bases with no gene match: 4. CDR3 bases: TGTGCCAGCAGTTACTCGGCCCAGGGGGATGGCTACACCTTC. Amino acid sequence: CASSYSAQGDGYTF.

This chain links TRBV19 with TRBJ2-1, with 8 bases matching TRBD1. Per germline, CDR1 LNHDA and CDR2 SQIVND (reference sequence). The length of the CDR3 is 14 residues. V lost 5 bases to trimming and J lost 3 bases; unmatched junction nucleotides: 3. As DNA, the CDR3 is TGTGCCAGTAGTCCAGGGGGCATCTACAATGAGCAGTTCTTC. This codes for CASSPGGIYNEQFF.

V and J are TRBV19 and TRBJ1-1, with D perhaps TRBD1 (6 bases). Germline CDR1 reads LNHDA; CDR2 reads SQIVND (reference sequence). This CDR3 region has 17 residues. The V end was cut by 5 bases, the J end by 1 base, with 20 bases between. CDR3 nucleotide sequence: TGTGCCAGTAGTTCTTTAGGCAGGGGCGTGAAGAACACTGAAGCTTTCTTT. Its translation: CASSSLGRGVKNTEAFF.

The rearrangement uses TRBV10-3 and TRBJ2-5; D perhaps matches TRBD1 (5 bases). The CDR3 runs to 15 residues. Trimming left V 3 bases short and J 7 bases short, with 18 bases between. Germline assignment: CDR1 ENHRY and CDR2 SYGVKD. The CDR3 coding sequence is TGTGCCATCAGTGAAGGGTCCGACAGTCCGGGGACCCAGTACTTC. Its protein is CAISEGSDSPGTQYF.

The V gene is TRBV30, the J gene TRBJ2-2, with D unclear. This CDR3 comprises 13 residues. Germline lookup yields CDR1 GTSNPN and CDR2 SVGIG (reference sequence). V lost 4 bases to trimming and J lost 7 bases, with 13 bases between them. The CDR3 loop is CAWTQVSGGELFF. The CDR3 region has the DNA TGTGCCTGGACCCAGGTCTCTGGCGGGGAGCTGTTTTTT.